Presented here are 11 T cell receptor delta chains from one specimen sequenced in a study of γδ T cells in repeated Plasmodium falciparum infection. Vgamma9/Vdelta2+ and Vdelta2-negative gammadelta T cells were flow-sorted from PBMC for bulk sequencing. TCRdb processed the multiplex PCR reads again with the CATT caller. The sample records around 50,000 delta-chain clones, about 1.6% being singletons. The sequenced sample was gamma-delta T cells from blood. The receptors were gathered from a pool of human donors (malaria-infected and uninfected, not separated).

There are a few counts of this clone. The protein in TCRdb stems from a much larger clone and differs at residue 11 from this DNA's translation, likely a read error; here the protein is translated from the DNA. V gene TRDV1 combines with J gene TRDJ1; 11 bases are a match to TRDD3. The J gene, left out of TCRdb, was set here by checking the DNA against germline. The length of the CDR3 is 16 residues. Germline V gene sequence: CDR1 TSWWSYY, CDR2 QGS. J lost 4 bases, V lost 3 bases, and 7 bases had no gene match. CDR3 nucleotide sequence: TGTGCTCTTGGGGAGCTCAACTGGGGGATAATCGATAAACTCATCTTT. This sequence encodes CALGELNWGIIDKLIF.

This clone has just a few counts. TCRdb records a much larger clone's protein for this DNA, with a difference at residue 3 that likely arises from a read error; the protein given is the translation of the DNA. The rearrangement uses TRDV3 and TRDJ1, with TRDD3 matching over 10 bases. In germline, CDR1 is TVYSNPD, CDR2 GDNSRS (reference sequence). CDR3 length equals 19 residues. V trimming: 5 bases; J trimming: 0 bases; junction bases outside the gene matches: 21. CDR3 residues: CALIPRAGYWGIYTDKLIF. For the CDR3, the DNA is TGTGCCCTTATCCCCCGAGCCGGTTACTGGGGGATCTACACCGATAAACTCATCTTT.

To note about this clone: The TCRdb protein comes from a much larger clone and disagrees with this DNA's translation at residue 4, likely due to a read error; the protein given here is derived from the DNA. The chain employs TRDV3 and TRDJ1; 11 bases agree with TRDD3. Trimming at V came to 2 bases and at J to 3 bases, leaving 23 bases not matched to a gene. Germline V gene lookup returns CDR1 TVYSNPD and CDR2 GDNSRS (reference sequence). CDR3 size: 20 residues. The CDR3 sequence is CAFPLVDYNWGIGEADKLIF. The CDR3 DNA is TGTGCCTTTCCTTTAGTTGACTACAACTGGGGGATAGGGGAGGCCGATAAACTCATCTTT.

The sample holds a few counts of this clone. TCRdb's listed protein matches a much larger clone and diverges from this DNA's translation at residue 13, likely through a read error; the protein shown comes from the DNA. The chain employs TRAV36/DV7 and TRDJ1; 13 bases fit TRDD3. J gave up 0 bases and V 5 bases, and 19 bases lay outside the gene matches. This CDR3 region has 20 residues. Germline V CDR1 and CDR2: VTNFRS, LTSSGIE (reference sequence). The CDR3 is CAVRSSPYWGIRAYTDKLIF. For the CDR3, the DNA is TGTGCTGTTCGTTCCTCCCCTTACTGGGGGATACGGGCCTACACCGATAAACTCATCTTT.

This clone appeared a few times. The protein that TCRdb holds for this DNA derives from a much larger clone and differs from the translated DNA at residue 6, which likely indicates a read error; the protein shown here is translated from the DNA. The rearrangement joins TRAV14/DV4 to TRDJ1; D not certain. Trimming pared 2 bases from V and 0 bases from J, leaving 7 bases between. The CDR3 extends over 14 amino acids. CDR1 is TSDPSYG, CDR2 QGSYDQQN, per germline (reference sequence). The chain's CDR3 is CAMREPHYTDKLIF. Written as DNA, the CDR3 is TGTGCAATGAGAGAGCCCCATTACACCGATAAACTCATCTTT.

The sample holds many counts of this clone. V is TRDV1 and J is TRDJ1, with 7 positions matching TRDD3. The CDR3 sequence is 19 residues long. With V trimmed by 4 bases and J by 4 bases, 21 bases remained unmatched. Per germline, CDR1 TSWWSYY and CDR2 QGS. CDR3 loop: CALGGTTVAVLGRGDKLIF. The CDR3 nucleotides are TGTGCTCTTGGGGGAACTACAGTAGCTGTACTGGGGCGGGGCGATAAACTCATCTTT.

This clone came up many times. This chain joins TRDV1 and TRDJ1, with TRDD2 matching 8 bases. V trimming: 2 bases; J trimming: 0 bases; junction bases outside the gene matches: 26. CDR1 TSWWSYY and CDR2 QGS come from the germline V gene. The CDR3 extends over 23 amino acids. CDR3 in amino acids: CALGEFRRPSYRVGLLYTDKLIF. The CDR3 nucleotides read TGTGCTCTTGGGGAATTCCGGCGGCCTTCCTATCGTGTCGGGCTACTCTACACCGATAAACTCATCTTT.

This clone was detected a few times. TCRdb's protein, taken from a much larger clone, differs from this DNA's translation at residue 12, likely owing to a read error; the protein displayed comes from the DNA. The J gene is TRDJ1, the V gene TRDV1; a weak D match, TRDD3 (5 bases). Germline matching of the DNA provided the J gene here, since TCRdb leaves it blank. CDR1 TSWWSYY and CDR2 QGS come from the germline V gene. The CDR3 consists of 21 residues. The V and J ends lost 5 bases and 2 bases respectively, with 33 bases between them. This CDR3 is CALGPQRASFGKRGRTDKLIF. In DNA form, the CDR3 reads TGTGCTCTTGGGCCCCAGAGGGCGTCCTTTGGGAAACGGGGAAGGACCGATAAACTCATCTTT.

Regarding this clone: TCRdb attributes to this sequence the protein of a much larger clone, which differs from the DNA translation at residue 9; a read error is likely, and the protein displayed is translated from the DNA. The V call is TRDV1, the J call TRDJ1, with D perhaps TRDD2 or TRDD3 (5 bases each). Matching the DNA to germline supplied the J gene, which TCRdb does not give. This CDR3 is 22 amino acids long. V was clipped by 6 bases and J by 0 bases, with 35 bases between them. The germline V gene encodes CDR1 TSWWSYY and CDR2 QGS. The CDR3 nucleotides are TGTGCTCTTGGACCTCGCGTTCCTGCCATGGGGACAAGACCCAAGTACACCGATAAACTCATCTTT. Amino acids: CALGPRVPAMGTRPKYTDKLIF.

This clone was recorded many times. This sequence may be a read error, since a much larger clone differs from it by one base. V gene TRDV1 combines with J gene TRDJ1, with D possibly being TRDD3 (5 bases). The J gene, not given by TCRdb, was assigned here from a germline match of the nucleotide sequence. This CDR3 is built from 27 residues. Germline-derived CDR1 and CDR2 are TSWWSYY and QGS. V lost 0 bases to trimming and J lost 0 bases, with 44 bases between them. The CDR3 sequence is CALGELYWSFDEPRSVLVRPYTDKLIF. The CDR3 DNA follows: TGTGCTCTTGGGGAACTATATTGGTCTTTCGATGAGCCCCGAAGTGTACTGGTGAGACCTTACACCGATAAACTCATCTTT.

This clone was found many times. TCRdb's entry gives the protein of a much larger clone, which mismatches this DNA's translation at residue 15, likely from a read error; the protein reported here is translated from the DNA. V usage is TRDV1 and J usage is TRDJ1; possible D gene TRDD3, 5 bases. TCRdb offers no J gene call, so here the DNA was matched to germline to obtain one. CDR1 TSWWSYY and CDR2 QGS come from the germline V gene. CDR3 length equals 19 residues. V lost 6 bases to trimming and J lost 6 bases, with 32 bases between them. CDR3 amino acids: CALGVCTRAGRGMSYKLIF. CDR3 coding DNA: TGTGCTCTTGGAGTGTGCACTAGGGCTGGTCGGGGAATGTCCTATAAACTCATCTTT.